The TCR beta chain under discussion was sequenced for a study of blood T cell repertoires in COVID-19. CDR3 size: 14 residues. The V gene end was trimmed by 10 bases and the J gene end by 8 bases; junction bases not matched to a gene: 14. Germline lookup yields CDR1 MNHNS and CDR2 SASEGT. Assay used: immunoSEQ multiplex PCR; TCRdb lists only in-frame clones, some missing. The data show about 220,000 clones, with around four fifths seen just once and more than 8% held by the top ten. The receptor's source is a woman aged 45-60 years with acute or convalescent COVID-19. J is TRBJ2-1 and V is TRBV6-1; 7 bases fit TRBD2. Material for sequencing was peripheral blood. The CDR3 loop is CATRETSLFYEQFF. The CDR3 DNA reads as TGTGCCACCAGGGAGACTAGCTTATTCTATGAGCAGTTCTTC.